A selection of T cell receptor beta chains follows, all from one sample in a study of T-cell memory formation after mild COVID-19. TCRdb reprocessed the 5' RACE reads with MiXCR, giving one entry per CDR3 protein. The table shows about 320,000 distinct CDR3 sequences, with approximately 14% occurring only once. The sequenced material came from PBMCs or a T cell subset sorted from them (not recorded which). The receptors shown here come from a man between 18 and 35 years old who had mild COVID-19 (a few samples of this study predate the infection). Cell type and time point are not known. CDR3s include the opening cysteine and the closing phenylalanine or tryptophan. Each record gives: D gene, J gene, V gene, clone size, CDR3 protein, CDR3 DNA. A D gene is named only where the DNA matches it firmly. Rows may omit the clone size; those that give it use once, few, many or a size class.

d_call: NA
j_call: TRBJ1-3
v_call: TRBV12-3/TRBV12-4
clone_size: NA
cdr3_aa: CASSPRSGNTIYF
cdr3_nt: TGTGCCAGCAGTCCCCGATCTGGGAACACCATATATTTT

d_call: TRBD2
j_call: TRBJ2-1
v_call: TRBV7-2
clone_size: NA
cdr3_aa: CASSSQFVSGGYGEQFF
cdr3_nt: TGTGCCAGCAGCTCCCAATTTGTGAGCGGGGGGTACGGTGAGCAGTTCTTC

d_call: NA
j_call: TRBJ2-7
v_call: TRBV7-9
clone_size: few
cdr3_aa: CASSLASRSSEQYF
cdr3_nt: TGTGCCAGCAGCTTAGCATCCAGGAGTAGCGAGCAGTACTTC

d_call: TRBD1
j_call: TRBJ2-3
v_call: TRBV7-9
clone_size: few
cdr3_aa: CASSLQGGETDTQYF
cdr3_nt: TGTGCCAGCAGCTTACAAGGGGGCGAGACAGATACGCAGTATTTT

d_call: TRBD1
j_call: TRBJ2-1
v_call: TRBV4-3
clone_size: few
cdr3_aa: CASSQRQGNEQFF
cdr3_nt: TGCGCCAGCAGCCAACGACAGGGCAATGAGCAGTTCTTC

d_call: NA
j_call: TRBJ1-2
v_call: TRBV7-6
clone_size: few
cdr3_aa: CASSQSGTSYGYTF
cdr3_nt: TGTGCCAGCAGCCAATCCGGGACAAGCTATGGCTACACCTTC

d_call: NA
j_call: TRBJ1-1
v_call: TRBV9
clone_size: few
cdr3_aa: CASSPYGQRNTEAFF
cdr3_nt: TGTGCCAGCAGCCCGTACGGGCAGCGGAACACTGAAGCTTTCTTT

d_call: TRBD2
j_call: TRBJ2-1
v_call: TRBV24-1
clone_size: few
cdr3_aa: CATRPRTSGPYNEQFF
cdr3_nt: TGTGCCACCAGACCTAGGACTAGCGGGCCCTACAATGAGCAGTTCTTC

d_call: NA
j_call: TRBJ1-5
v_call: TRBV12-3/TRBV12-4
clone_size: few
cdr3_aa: CASSVLNQPQHF
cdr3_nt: TGTGCCAGCAGTGTATTAAACCAGCCCCAGCATTTT

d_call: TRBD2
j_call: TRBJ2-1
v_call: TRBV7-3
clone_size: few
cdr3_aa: CASGTSAYNEQFF
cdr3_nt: TGTGCCAGCGGGACTAGTGCTTACAATGAGCAGTTCTTC

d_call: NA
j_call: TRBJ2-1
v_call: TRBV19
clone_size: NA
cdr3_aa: CASMGGNEQFF
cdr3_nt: TGTGCCAGTATGGGCGGCAATGAGCAGTTCTTC

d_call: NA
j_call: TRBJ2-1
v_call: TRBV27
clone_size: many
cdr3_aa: CASIGEGGKSYNEQFF
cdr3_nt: TGTGCCAGCATCGGCGAGGGCGGGAAATCCTACAATGAGCAGTTCTTC

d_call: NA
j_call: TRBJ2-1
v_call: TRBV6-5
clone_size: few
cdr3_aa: CATKGGNEQFF
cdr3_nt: TGTGCCACCAAAGGAGGGAATGAGCAGTTCTTC

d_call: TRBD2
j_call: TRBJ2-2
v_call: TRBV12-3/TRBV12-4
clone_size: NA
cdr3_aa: CASSFLASGGYTGELFF
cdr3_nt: TGTGCCAGCAGTTTCTTGGCTAGCGGGGGGTATACCGGGGAGCTGTTTTTT

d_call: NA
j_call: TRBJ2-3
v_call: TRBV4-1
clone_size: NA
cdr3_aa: CASSQGTITDTQYF
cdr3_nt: TGCGCCAGCAGCCAAGGGACTATCACAGATACGCAGTATTTT

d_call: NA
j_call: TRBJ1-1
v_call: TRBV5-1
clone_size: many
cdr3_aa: CASSPGFGNTEAFF
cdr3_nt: TGCGCCAGCAGCCCTGGTTTTGGTAACACTGAAGCTTTCTTT

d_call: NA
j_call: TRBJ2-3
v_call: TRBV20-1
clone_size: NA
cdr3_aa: CSAARLGTSTDTQYF
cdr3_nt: TGCAGTGCTGCTCGACTAGGGACTAGCACAGATACGCAGTATTTT

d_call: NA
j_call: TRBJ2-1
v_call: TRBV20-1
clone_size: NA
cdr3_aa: CSAVATNEQFF
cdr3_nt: TGCAGTGCTGTAGCTACCAATGAGCAGTTCTTC

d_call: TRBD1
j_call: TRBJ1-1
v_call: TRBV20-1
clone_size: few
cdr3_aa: CSASGQANTEAFF
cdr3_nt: TGCAGTGCTTCCGGACAGGCGAACACTGAAGCTTTCTTT

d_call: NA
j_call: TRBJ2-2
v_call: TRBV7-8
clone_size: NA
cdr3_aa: CASSHEWGTGELFF
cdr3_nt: TGTGCCAGCAGCCACGAATGGGGGACCGGGGAGCTGTTTTTT

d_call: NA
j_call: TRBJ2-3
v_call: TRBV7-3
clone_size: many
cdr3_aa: CASSQTSDTDTQYF
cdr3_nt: TGTGCCAGCAGCCAAACCTCTGACACAGATACGCAGTATTTT

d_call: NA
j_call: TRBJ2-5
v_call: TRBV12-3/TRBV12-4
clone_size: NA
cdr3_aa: CASSLRRVLQETQYF
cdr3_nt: TGTGCCAGCAGCCTGAGGAGGGTTTTGCAAGAGACCCAGTACTTC

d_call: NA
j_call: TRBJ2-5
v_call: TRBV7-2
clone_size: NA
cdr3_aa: CASSPNGFVAQYF
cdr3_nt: TGTGCCAGCAGCCCCAATGGGTTCGTAGCACAGTACTTC

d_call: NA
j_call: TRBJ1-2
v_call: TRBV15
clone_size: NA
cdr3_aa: CATSTDLGYGYTF
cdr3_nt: TGTGCCACCAGCACGGATCTGGGCTATGGCTACACCTTC

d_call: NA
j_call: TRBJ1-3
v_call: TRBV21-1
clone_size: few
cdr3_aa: CASSRGTDSGNTIYF
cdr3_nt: TGTGCCAGCAGCAGAGGGACGGACTCTGGAAACACCATATATTTT

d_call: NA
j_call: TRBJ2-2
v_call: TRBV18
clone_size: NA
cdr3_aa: CASSPRQANTGELFF
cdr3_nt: TGTGCCAGCTCACCTCGGCAGGCGAACACCGGGGAGCTGTTTTTT

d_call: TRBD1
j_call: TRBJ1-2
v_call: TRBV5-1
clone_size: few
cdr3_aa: CASSLPPRQGIYGYTF
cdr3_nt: TGCGCCAGCAGCTTGCCCCCTCGACAGGGAATCTATGGCTACACCTTC

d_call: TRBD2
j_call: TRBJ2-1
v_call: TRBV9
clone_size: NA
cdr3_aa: CASSVTSVEQFF
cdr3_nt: TGTGCCAGCAGCGTTACTAGCGTGGAGCAGTTCTTC

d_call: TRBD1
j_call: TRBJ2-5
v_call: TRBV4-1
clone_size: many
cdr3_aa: CASSATGAQETQYF
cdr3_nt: TGCGCCAGCAGCGCAACAGGGGCCCAAGAGACCCAGTACTTC

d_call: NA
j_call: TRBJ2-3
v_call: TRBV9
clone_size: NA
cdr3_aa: CASSVDGNPTDTQYF
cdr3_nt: TGTGCCAGCAGCGTAGACGGTAACCCCACAGATACGCAGTATTTT